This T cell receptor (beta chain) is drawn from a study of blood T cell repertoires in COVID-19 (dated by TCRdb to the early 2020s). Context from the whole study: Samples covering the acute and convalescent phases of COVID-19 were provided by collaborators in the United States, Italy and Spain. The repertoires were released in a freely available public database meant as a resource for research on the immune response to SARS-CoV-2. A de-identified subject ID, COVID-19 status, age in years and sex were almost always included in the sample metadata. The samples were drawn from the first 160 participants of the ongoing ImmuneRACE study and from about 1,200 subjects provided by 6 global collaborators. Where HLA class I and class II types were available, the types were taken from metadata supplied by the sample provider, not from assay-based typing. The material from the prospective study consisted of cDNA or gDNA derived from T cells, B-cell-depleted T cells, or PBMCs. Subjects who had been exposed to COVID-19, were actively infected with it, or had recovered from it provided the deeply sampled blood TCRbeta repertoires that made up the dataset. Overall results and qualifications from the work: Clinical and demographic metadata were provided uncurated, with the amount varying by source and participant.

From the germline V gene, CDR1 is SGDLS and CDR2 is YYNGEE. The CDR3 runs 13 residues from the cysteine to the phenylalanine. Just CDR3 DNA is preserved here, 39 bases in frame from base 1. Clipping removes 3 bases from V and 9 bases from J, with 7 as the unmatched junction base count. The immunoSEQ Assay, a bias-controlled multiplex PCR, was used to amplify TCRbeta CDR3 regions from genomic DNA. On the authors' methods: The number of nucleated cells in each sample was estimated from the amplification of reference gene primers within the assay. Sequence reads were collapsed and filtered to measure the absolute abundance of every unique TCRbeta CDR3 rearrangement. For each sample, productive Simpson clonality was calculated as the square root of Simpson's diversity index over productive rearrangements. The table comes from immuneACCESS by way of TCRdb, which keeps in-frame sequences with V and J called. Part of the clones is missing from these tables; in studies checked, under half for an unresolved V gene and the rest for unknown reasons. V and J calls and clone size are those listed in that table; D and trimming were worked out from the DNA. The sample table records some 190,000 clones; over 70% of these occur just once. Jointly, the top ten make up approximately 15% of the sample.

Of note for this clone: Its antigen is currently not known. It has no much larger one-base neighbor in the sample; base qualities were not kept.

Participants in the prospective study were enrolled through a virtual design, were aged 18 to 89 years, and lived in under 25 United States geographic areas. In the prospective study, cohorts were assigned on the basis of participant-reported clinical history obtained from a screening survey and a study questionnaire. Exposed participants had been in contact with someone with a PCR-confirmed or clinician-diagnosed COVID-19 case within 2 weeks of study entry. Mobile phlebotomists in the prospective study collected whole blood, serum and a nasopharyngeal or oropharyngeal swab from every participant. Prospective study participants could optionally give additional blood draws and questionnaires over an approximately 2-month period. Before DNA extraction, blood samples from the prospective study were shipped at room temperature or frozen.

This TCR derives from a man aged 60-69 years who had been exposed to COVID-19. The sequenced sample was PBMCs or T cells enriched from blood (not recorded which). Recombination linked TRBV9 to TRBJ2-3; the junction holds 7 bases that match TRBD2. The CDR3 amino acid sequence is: CASSAWAGETQYF. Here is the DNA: TGTGCCAGCAGCGCTTGGGCGGGAGAAACGCAGTATTTT.